These 9 T cell receptor beta chains share one sample of origin, sequenced in a study of a mutant IDH1 vaccine in newly diagnosed glioma. Specified time point: week 35, safety follow-up. The investigators gave 300 ug of mutant IDH1 20-mer peptide in each vaccine dose, together with topical imiquimod. Assay used: immunoSEQ multiplex PCR; TCRdb lists only in-frame clones, some missing. The repertoire includes nearly 55,000 clones, around four fifths of them detected once, and over 4% sits in the top ten. These receptors are not linked to any known antigen. Sequenced material: PBMCs, taken from a glioma patient whose treatment included an IDH1 peptide vaccine. The receptors stem from a woman between 18 and 29 years old with glioma.

This chain uses TRBV29-1 with TRBJ1-1; perhaps TRBD1 as D (5 bases). CDR3 length: 12 amino acids. V lost 5 bases and J lost 5, with 12 bases in between. Germline lookup yields CDR1 SQVTM and CDR2 ANQGSEA. DNA for the CDR3: TGCAGCGTTCCGACCCGGGGGACTGAAGCTTTCTTT. As protein: CSVPTRGTEAFF.

The CDR3 DNA follows: TGTGCCAGCAGCTTAGGGGGGGCCCCTGAAGCTTTCTTT. It specifies CASSLGGAPEAFF. The chain is built from TRBV11-2 and TRBJ1-1; TRBD1 might be the D (6 bases). The CDR3 runs to 13 residues. The ends were cut back, 1 base at V and 6 bases at J, with 9 bases in the middle. Germline V gene data show CDR1 as SGHAT and CDR2 as FQNNGV.

The chain is built from TRBV6-1 and TRBJ1-5; D not resolved. The germline gives CDR1 MNHNS, CDR2 SASEGT. The germline V and J ends were trimmed by 2 bases and 5 bases, with 10 bases remaining between them. The CDR3 has 14 residues. Written as DNA, the CDR3 is TGTGCCAGCAGTGAACAGGCACAACATCAGCCCCAGCATTTT. It translates to CASSEQAQHQPQHF.

V usage is TRBV11-2 and J usage is TRBJ2-1; D unresolved. Looked up from germline, CDR1 is SGHAT and CDR2 is FQNNGV. The CDR3 length is 16 residues. V was shortened by 3 bases and J by 0 bases, with 12 bases between the two germline ends. CDR3 nucleotides: TGTGCCAGCAGCTTTTCTGTGGCAAGCTCCTACAATGAGCAGTTCTTC. Amino acids: CASSFSVASSYNEQFF. Full variable domain (rest looked up from reference TRBV11-2 and TRBJ2-1): EAGVAQSPRYKIIEKRQSVAFWCNPISGHATLYWYQQILGQGPKLLIQFQNNGVVDDSQLPKDRFSAERLKGVDSTLKIQPAKLEDSAVYLCASSFSVASSYNEQFFGPGTRLTVL.

This clone was seen a few times. The rearrangement links TRBV5-1 to TRBJ2-7; D gene ambiguous. V lost 4 bases to trimming and J lost 2 bases, with 13 bases between them. This CDR3 spans 14 amino acids. Germline CDR1 SGHRS, CDR2 YFSETQ. The CDR3 coding sequence is TGCGCCAGCAGCCCCTTGGACGGCCCCTACGAGCAGTACTTC. This codes for CASSPLDGPYEQYF.

This sequence joins TRBV9 and TRBJ2-2; D possibly matches TRBD1 or TRBD2 (5 bases each). Looked up from germline, CDR1 is SGDLS and CDR2 is YYNGEE. The germline V and J ends were trimmed by 3 bases and 0 bases, with 9 bases remaining between them. The length of the CDR3 is 15 residues. The CDR3 DNA sequence: TGTGCCAGCAGCGCGGGACGGACGAACACCGGGGAGCTGTTTTTT. Translated: CASSAGRTNTGELFF.

This clone came up a few times. The chain links TRBV19 to TRBJ1-1; 7 nucleotides align to TRBD1. Germline loops: CDR1 LNHDA, CDR2 SQIVND (reference sequence). Losses at the gene ends were 9 bases for V and 1 base for J; bases not matched to a gene: 17. The CDR3 totals 17 residues. Here the CDR3 DNA reads TGTGCCAGCCTCGAGACAGGGAAGCATGTACGGAACACTGAAGCTTTCTTT. Its translation: CASLETGKHVRNTEAFF.

The chain carries TRBV11-3 and TRBJ2-6, with 7 positions matching TRBD1. CDR3 length: 20 residues. V shed 2 bases, J shed 0 bases, and the junction held 13 bases outside the gene matches. Germline V gives CDR1 SGHNT, CDR2 YENEEA. CDR3 bases: TGTGCCAGCAGCTTATCAGGGTGGGGGACAGAGACCTCTGGGGCCAACGTCCTGACTTTC. Translation gives CASSLSGWGTETSGANVLTF.

This chain connects TRBV7-3 to TRBJ1-1; no clear D. V lost 4 bases, J lost 4 bases, and 10 bases lay in between. Germline lookup yields CDR1 SGHTA and CDR2 FQGTGA. This CDR3 has 13 residues. CDR3 sequence: CASSYIASTEAFF. The DNA for the CDR3 is TGTGCCAGCAGCTATATAGCCAGCACTGAAGCTTTCTTT. The full variable domain, its missing parts supplied by reference TRBV7-3 and TRBJ1-1, is GAGVSQTPSNKVTEKGKYVELRCDPISGHTALYWYRQSLGQGPEFLIYFQGTGAADDSGLPNDRFFAVRPEGSVSTLKIQRTERGDSAVYLCASSYIASTEAFFGQGTRLTVV.